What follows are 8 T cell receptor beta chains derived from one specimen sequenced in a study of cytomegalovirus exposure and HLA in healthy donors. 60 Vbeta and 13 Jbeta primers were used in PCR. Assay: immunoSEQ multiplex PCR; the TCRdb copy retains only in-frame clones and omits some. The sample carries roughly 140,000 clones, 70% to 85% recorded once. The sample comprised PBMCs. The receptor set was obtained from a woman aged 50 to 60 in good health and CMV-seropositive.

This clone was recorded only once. CDR3 amino acids: CASSLGRGTRETQYF. CDR3 DNA sequence: TGTGCCAGCAGCTTAGGGCGGGGGACGAGGGAGACCCAGTACTTC. The chain has TRBV7-6 and TRBJ2-5; 7 positions agree with TRBD2. There are 15 residues in the CDR3. V lost 1 base to trimming and J lost 5 bases; unmatched junction nucleotides: 7. Germline values: CDR1 SGHVS, CDR2 FNYEAQ.

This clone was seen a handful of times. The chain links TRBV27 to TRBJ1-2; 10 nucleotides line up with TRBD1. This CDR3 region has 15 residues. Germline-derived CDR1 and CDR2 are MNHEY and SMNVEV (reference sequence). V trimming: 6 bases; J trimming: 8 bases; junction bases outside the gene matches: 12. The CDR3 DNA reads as TGTGCCAGCAGCCAAATTGACAGGGGGCTCGGAGGCTACACCTTC. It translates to CASSQIDRGLGGYTF.

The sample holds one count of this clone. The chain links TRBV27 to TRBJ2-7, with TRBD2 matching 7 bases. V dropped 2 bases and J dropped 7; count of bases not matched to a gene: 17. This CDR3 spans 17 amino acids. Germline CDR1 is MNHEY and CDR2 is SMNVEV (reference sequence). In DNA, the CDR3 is TGTGCCAGCAGTTTACAAGGCGGGGGACCGGCCCTACGAGAGCAGTACTTC. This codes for CASSLQGGGPALREQYF.

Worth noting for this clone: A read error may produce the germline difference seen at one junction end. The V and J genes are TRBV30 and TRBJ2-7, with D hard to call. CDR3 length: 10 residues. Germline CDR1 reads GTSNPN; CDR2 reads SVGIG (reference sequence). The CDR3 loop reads CAWSRNRGHF. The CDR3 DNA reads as TGTGCCTGGAGTAGAAACCGCGGTCACTTC.

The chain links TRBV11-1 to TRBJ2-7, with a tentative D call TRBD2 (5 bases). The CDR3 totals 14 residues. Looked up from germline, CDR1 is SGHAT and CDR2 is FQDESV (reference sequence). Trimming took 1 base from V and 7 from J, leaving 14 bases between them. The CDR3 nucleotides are TGTGCCAGCAGCTTAGGGCGGGCAGCAAGGGAGCAGTACTTC. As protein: CASSLGRAAREQYF.

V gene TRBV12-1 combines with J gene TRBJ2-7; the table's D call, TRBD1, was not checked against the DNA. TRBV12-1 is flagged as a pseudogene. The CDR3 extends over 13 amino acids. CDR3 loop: CASSFPDSYEQYF. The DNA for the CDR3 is TGTGCCAGCAGCTTTCCGGACAGCTACGAGCAGTACTTC.

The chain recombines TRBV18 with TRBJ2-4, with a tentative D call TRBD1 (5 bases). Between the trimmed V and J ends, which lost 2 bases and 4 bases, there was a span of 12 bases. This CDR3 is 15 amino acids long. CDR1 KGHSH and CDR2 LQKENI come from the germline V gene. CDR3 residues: CASSPVEQAKNIQYF. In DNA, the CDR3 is TGTGCCAGCTCACCAGTAGAACAGGCTAAAAACATTCAGTACTTC.

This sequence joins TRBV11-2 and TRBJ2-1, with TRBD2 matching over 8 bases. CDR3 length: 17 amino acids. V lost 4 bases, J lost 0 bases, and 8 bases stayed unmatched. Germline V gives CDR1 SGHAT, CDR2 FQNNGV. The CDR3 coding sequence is TGTGCCAGCAGCTCCACGGGCGGGGGGAGCTCCTACAATGAGCAGTTCTTC. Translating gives CASSSTGGGSSYNEQFF.